The 23 T cell receptor beta chains listed next were all sequenced from one sample in a study of PD-1 blockade in classical Hodgkin lymphoma. Sequenced by immunoSEQ multiplex PCR; TCRdb stores in-frame clones only, minus some. This table has 6,000 to 7,000 clones, roughly 85% appearing once. The patients all showed relapse after autologous stem cell transplantation, while their brentuximab vedotin exposure varied. Magnetic negative selection was used to purify CD4+ T cells from PBMCs that had been thawed. Here the sequenced sample was CD4+ T cells from blood, taken at baseline. These receptors all stem from a human donor with classical Hodgkin lymphoma.

This clone has just a few counts. J is TRBJ2-1 and V is TRBV20-1; D not certain. From germline, CDR1 is DFQATT and CDR2 SNEGSKA (reference sequence). This CDR3 has 10 amino acids. The DNA for the CDR3 is TGCAGCATGCGAGGCAATGAGCAGTTCTTC. It is translated as CSMRGNEQFF.

The J gene is TRBJ1-2, the V gene TRBV6-5, with 7 bases fitting TRBD1. With V trimmed by 6 bases and J by 2 bases, 3 bases remained unmatched. Germline CDR1 MNHEY, CDR2 SVGAGI. There are 13 residues in the CDR3. CDR3 in DNA: TGTGCCAGCAGACGGACAGGCAACTATGGCTACACCTTC. This translates into CASRRTGNYGYTF.

This clone was seen a few times. The chain uses TRBV18 and TRBJ2-7, with 9 bases that match TRBD2. The ends lost 5 bases at V and 5 bases at J; junction bases unmatched: 4. Germline assignment: CDR1 KGHSH and CDR2 LQKENI. CDR3 length equals 13 residues. CDR3 in amino acids: CASSSTSGNEQYF. CDR3 DNA sequence: TGTGCCAGCTCATCGACTAGCGGAAACGAGCAGTACTTC.

This CDR3 is CASSVGLLTRTSGSYSDTQYF. CDR3 DNA sequence: TGTGCCAGCAGCGTAGGTCTTCTTACAAGGACTAGCGGGAGTTATTCGGATACGCAGTATTTT. This chain connects TRBV9 to TRBJ2-3, with TRBD2 identical over 13 bases. The CDR3 is made up of 21 amino acids. Germline assignment: CDR1 SGDLS and CDR2 YYNGEE. V shed 0 bases, J shed 6 bases, and the junction held 19 bases outside the gene matches.

This chain connects TRBV6-1 to TRBJ1-2; 8 bases are shared with TRBD1. Germline CDR1 MNHNS, CDR2 SASEGT. CDR3 length: 13 amino acids. The V segment lost 6 bases and the J segment 5 bases; nucleotides outside the gene matches: 5. CDR3 protein: CASRGQGGYGYTF. CDR3 DNA sequence: TGTGCCAGCAGAGGACAGGGAGGATATGGCTACACCTTC.

The chain links TRBV30 to TRBJ1-5; 8 positions match TRBD1. CDR1 GTSNPN and CDR2 SVGIG come from the germline V gene (reference sequence). The CDR3 covers 14 residues. V lost 2 bases and J lost 4; bases outside the gene matches: 4. The CDR3 DNA reads as TGTGCCTGGAGTCCCCGGGACAGGAATCAGCCCCAGCATTTT. As protein: CAWSPRDRNQPQHF. The variable domain in full, completed from reference TRBV30 and TRBJ1-5, reads SQTIHQWPATLVQPVGSPLSLECTVEGTSNPNLYWYRQAAGRGLQLLFYSVGIGQISSEVPQNLSASRPQDRQFILSSKKLLLSDSGFYLCAWSPRDRNQPQHFGDGTRLSIL.

Only one count was recorded for this clone. V usage is TRBV10-3 and J usage is TRBJ2-5; 7 bases map to TRBD2. Germline lookup yields CDR1 ENHRY and CDR2 SYGVKD. This CDR3 has 14 residues. Germline trimming cut 6 bases from V and 3 bases from J; bases unmatched to any gene: 7. The CDR3 loop reads CAISWAGVEETQYF. CDR3 in DNA: TGTGCCATCAGCTGGGCGGGAGTAGAAGAGACCCAGTACTTC.

Only a few counts were recorded for this clone. J is TRBJ2-7 and V is TRBV25-1; D remains unclear. Germline loops: CDR1 MGHDK, CDR2 SYGVNS. The CDR3 sequence is 13 residues long. Deletions cut 6 bases from V and 5 bases from J, with 14 bases between. DNA of the CDR3: TGTGCCAGCAGGGGTCCAGTTTCTAACGAGCAGTACTTC. Protein product: CASRGPVSNEQYF.

This clone has only a few counts. This sequence joins TRBV5-1 and TRBJ2-1; no firm D call. Per the germline V gene, CDR1 is SGHRS and CDR2 is YFSETQ. V lost 0 bases and J 3 bases, leaving 13 bases between the germline ends. This CDR3 spans 16 amino acids. CDR3 coding DNA: TGCGCCAGCAGCTTGGCCGATTTACAGTACTACAATGAGCAGTTCTTC. This sequence encodes CASSLADLQYYNEQFF.

The chain uses TRBV7-8 and TRBJ2-2; D is ambiguous. Germline lookup yields CDR1 SGHVS and CDR2 FQNEAQ. The CDR3 has 16 amino acids. The V gene lost 0 bases and the J gene lost 1 base, with 9 bases spanning the gap. In DNA, the CDR3 is TGTGCCAGCAGCTTAGCGGTGACCATGAACACCGGGGAGCTGTTTTTT. Amino acids: CASSLAVTMNTGELFF. Variable domain in full (rest from reference TRBV7-8 and TRBJ2-2): GAGVSQSPRYKVAKRGQDVALRCDPISGHVSLFWYQQALGQGPEFLTYFQNEAQLDKSGLPSDRFFAERPEGSVSTLKIQRTQQEDSAVYLCASSLAVTMNTGELFFGEGSRLTVL.

The chain employs TRBV6-1 and TRBJ1-2; D gene uncertain. Germline V lookup: CDR1 MNHNS, CDR2 SASEGT. Trimming shortened V by 4 bases and J by 4 bases, and 7 bases separated the two germline ends. The CDR3 has 12 amino acids. The CDR3 nucleotides read TGTGCCAGCAGTGTACAGATCTATGGCTACACCTTC. Its protein is CASSVQIYGYTF.

J is TRBJ1-5 and V is TRBV9; 9 bases align to TRBD1. This CDR3 region has 15 residues. Germline CDR1 is SGDLS and CDR2 is YYNGEE. The J segment lost 4 bases and the V segment lost 3 bases, leaving 5 bases of the junction unmatched. CDR3 bases: TGTGCCAGCAGCGCAGGACAGGGGATTAATCAGCCCCAGCATTTT. As protein: CASSAGQGINQPQHF.

CDR3 residues: CASSRRQGNLYEQYF. As DNA, the CDR3 is TGTGCCAGCAGCCGCCGACAGGGGAATCTTTACGAGCAGTACTTC. The chain carries TRBV14 and TRBJ2-7; 8 bases line up with TRBD1. V gave up 4 bases and J gave up 4 bases; unmatched junction bases: 9. In germline, CDR1 is SGHDN, CDR2 FVKESK. The CDR3 covers 15 residues.

The chain joins TRBV6-1 to TRBJ2-3; TRBD2 matches at 8 bases. The germline V gene has CDR1 MNHNS and CDR2 SASEGT. CDR3 length equals 16 residues. The J segment lost 2 bases and the V segment lost 6 bases, leaving 10 bases of the junction unmatched. Here the CDR3 DNA reads TGTGCCAGCAGGGAACTAGCGGTGGGAGACACAGATACGCAGTATTTT. Its translation: CASRELAVGDTDTQYF.

This clone was counted between two and nine times. J is TRBJ1-1 and V is TRBV6-1, with D maybe TRBD1 (6 bases). Germline V gene data show CDR1 as MNHNS and CDR2 as SASEGT. V was clipped by 10 bases and J by 3 bases, with 15 bases between them. The CDR3 consists of 13 residues. The CDR3 loop reads CATTGSGDTEAFF. As DNA, the CDR3 is TGTGCCACCACAGGGAGTGGAGACACTGAAGCTTTCTTT.

The rearrangement links TRBV6-5 to TRBJ1-2; 9 bases map to TRBD1. V lost 7 bases, J lost 5 bases, and 8 bases stayed unmatched. Germline-derived CDR1 and CDR2 are MNHEY and SVGAGI. The CDR3 contains 14 residues. CDR3 residues: CASTQSGTGYGYTF. The CDR3 nucleotides read TGTGCCAGCACCCAATCCGGGACAGGGTATGGCTACACCTTC.

The chain couples TRBV6-6 to TRBJ2-7, with 8 bases identical to TRBD1. J was trimmed by 1 base and V by 0 bases; bases with no gene match: 2. CDR1 is MNHNY and CDR2 is SVGAGI in the germline V gene (reference sequence). The CDR3 runs 15 residues. The CDR3 is CASSYSNRGSYEQYF. Written as DNA, the CDR3 is TGTGCCAGCAGTTACTCTAACAGGGGGTCCTACGAGCAGTACTTC.

The chain recombines TRBV7-8 with TRBJ2-1; 13 bases map to TRBD2. After removal of 6 bases from V and 9 bases from J, the junction contained 17 bases not matched to a gene. Per germline, CDR1 SGHVS and CDR2 FQNEAQ. There are 18 residues in the CDR3. CDR3 loop: CASRKGLAGSNSRGEQFF. In nucleotides, the CDR3 is TGTGCCAGCAGGAAGGGACTAGCGGGATCGAATTCAAGAGGTGAGCAGTTCTTC.

The V and J genes are TRBV30 and TRBJ1-5; tentatively, D is TRBD1 (5 bases). V lost 0 bases to trimming and J lost 0 bases, with 9 bases between them. From germline, CDR1 is GTSNPN and CDR2 SVGIG (reference sequence). The CDR3 has 15 residues. The CDR3 nucleotides read TGTGCCTGGAGTGTTCGGGGGAATAGCAATCAGCCCCAGCATTTT. Its translation: CAWSVRGNSNQPQHF. The whole variable domain, remainder taken from reference TRBV30 and TRBJ1-5, is SQTIHQWPATLVQPVGSPLSLECTVEGTSNPNLYWYRQAAGRGLQLLFYSVGIGQISSEVPQNLSASRPQDRQFILSSKKLLLSDSGFYLCAWSVRGNSNQPQHFGDGTRLSIL.

The chain links TRBV18 to TRBJ2-5; D is ambiguous. Deletions cut 1 base from V and 5 bases from J, with 11 bases between. The CDR3 contains 14 residues. The germline V gene encodes CDR1 KGHSH and CDR2 LQKENI. The DNA for the CDR3 is TGTGCCAGCTCACCACAGGCCGGTGGGGAGACCCAGTACTTC. Translation: CASSPQAGGETQYF.

In this sample, this clone turned up a few times. The chain employs TRBV6-4 and TRBJ1-5, with D unresolved. The V gene's germline CDR1 is MRHNA and CDR2 SNTAGT. Trimming pared 6 bases from V and 4 bases from J, leaving 10 bases between. The CDR3 sequence is 13 residues long. The CDR3 loop reads CASSLDQNQPQHF. The CDR3 region has the DNA TGTGCCAGCAGCCTCGATCAGAATCAGCCCCAGCATTTT.

This chain joins TRBV15 and TRBJ1-2; TRBD1 agrees at 10 bases. V was clipped by 2 bases and J by 2 bases; unmatched bases: 2. This CDR3 has 15 amino acids. CDR1 and CDR2 from the germline V gene are LNHNV and YYDKDF (reference sequence). CDR3 sequence reads: CATSRPDRGNYGYTF. CDR3 bases: TGTGCCACCAGCAGACCGGACAGGGGGAACTATGGCTACACCTTC.

The chain recombines TRBV28 with TRBJ2-3, with 12 bases aligning to TRBD2. The CDR3 has 17 residues. Per the germline V gene, CDR1 is MDHEN and CDR2 is SYDVKM. Trimming removed 3 bases from V and 4 bases from J; junction bases left unmatched: 8. The CDR3 protein is CASSLPSGRGFADTQYF. CDR3 sequence (DNA): TGTGCCAGCAGTTTGCCTAGCGGGAGGGGATTTGCAGATACGCAGTATTTT.